Listed here is a single TCR beta chain. These data originate in a study of T cell responses to AZD1222 COVID-19 vaccine. The repertoire was sequenced with immunoSEQ multiplex PCR; TCRdb's copy has only in-frame clones and lacks some. Seen here are approximately 89,000 clones, about 90% observed once, and the top ten hold roughly 4.5%. V was pared by 5 bases and J by 0 bases, with 20 bases between. This CDR3 has 18 amino acids. Looked up from germline, CDR1 is SGHTA and CDR2 is FQGNSA. Sample: peripheral blood, taken on day 0 of MenACWY control vaccination. This TCR was recovered from an adult in good health. The chain employs TRBV7-2 and TRBJ2-1, with D maybe TRBD2 (6 bases). The chain's CDR3 is CASSPDLASRSSYNEQFF. As DNA, the CDR3 is TGTGCCAGCAGCCCAGATCTAGCGTCCCGTAGCTCCTACAATGAGCAGTTCTTC.